This T cell receptor (beta chain) was identified in a study of CD4 T cells in relation to SARS-CoV-2 and coronaviruses. Study-wide points: The assay detects memory recall responses, not culture-primed primary responses. The cross-reactivity analysis covered only spike protein, not other viral proteins.

Concerning this clone itself: What it binds is not known.

Before the COVID-19 pandemic, during about 2011-2018, CD4+ T cells were taken from unexposed donors. Naive and memory CD4+ T cells were separated from cryopreserved PBMCs. The germline gives CDR1 DFQATT, CDR2 SNEGSKA (reference sequence). V trimming: 3 bases; J trimming: 2 bases; junction bases outside the gene matches: 5. The CDR3 spans 14 residues. Generated by immunoSEQ multiplex PCR, the TCRdb table keeps only in-frame clones and is missing some. The sample shows 65,000 or so clones, 87% of them seen only once. Material: memory CD4+ T cells from PBMCs. The chain couples TRBV20-1 to TRBJ1-2; 8 positions agree with TRBD1. This receptor was taken from a human donor in good health. CDR3 in amino acids: CSASLRQGNYGYTF. CDR3 nucleotide sequence: TGCAGTGCTAGTCTTCGACAGGGGAACTATGGCTACACCTTC.